The 10 T cell receptor beta chains in this list originate from one sample, sequenced in a study of human T cells and chemical hapten exposure. Time point indicated: healthy volunteer bleed at 6 weeks. The starting material, unfractionated whole blood, was used for total RNA extraction. Each CDR3 protein is one row after TCRdb ran MiXCR on the RACE reads. The repertoire holds about 79,000 distinct CDR3 sequences, with around 8.7% as singletons. Sequencing used whole blood. Source of these receptors: a male donor in good health. Some clones in this sample may be carry-over from other donors' samples.

There are a few counts of this clonotype. The chain joins TRBV25-1 to TRBJ2-1; D uncertain. The CDR3 is made up of 12 amino acids. The V and J ends lost 0 bases and 4 bases respectively, with 1 base between them. The germline gives CDR1 MGHDK, CDR2 SYGVNS. The CDR3 bases are TGTGCCAGCAGTGAATATTACAATGAGCAGTTCTTC. Its protein is CASSEYYNEQFF.

This clonotype was recorded many times. The chain employs TRBV5-1 and TRBJ2-7, with D possibly TRBD1 on 6 matching bases. This CDR3 has 14 residues. V lost 0 bases, J lost 2 bases, and 9 bases lay in between. The germline gives CDR1 SGHRS, CDR2 YFSETQ. DNA of the CDR3: TGCGCCAGCAGCTTGGGACAGGAGCCCTACGAGCAGTACTTC. This gives the protein CASSLGQEPYEQYF.

This clonotype was counted between two and nine times. The rearrangement joins TRBV4-2 to TRBJ1-6; D uncertain. The V and J ends lost 7 bases and 8 bases respectively, with 12 bases between them. Germline lookup yields CDR1 LGHNA and CDR2 YNFKEQ. The CDR3 covers 13 residues. The DNA of the CDR3 is TGTGCCAGCAAGGAGGCCGGGCATTCACCCCTCCACTTT. Translating gives CASKEAGHSPLHF.

This chain links TRBV29-1 with TRBJ2-2, with D uncertain. The CDR3 is 12 amino acids. The V gene's germline CDR1 is SQVTM and CDR2 ANQGSEA. The DNA of the CDR3 is TGCGGCGCCTTCAGGAGCACCGGGGAGCTGTTTTTT. Its protein is CGAFRSTGELFF.

The V call is TRBV2, the J call TRBJ2-1, with D unresolved. Trimming stripped 2 bases from V and 0 bases from J, with 11 bases between. CDR1 and CDR2 (germline): SNHLY, FYNNEI. The CDR3 covers 16 residues. The CDR3 DNA reads as TGTGCCAGCAGTGAAACCAGGCCAAGCTCCTACAATGAGCAGTTCTTC. It is translated as CASSETRPSSYNEQFF.

This clonotype has only a few counts. The chain links TRBV27 to TRBJ2-2; possible D gene TRBD1, 6 bases. The CDR3 totals 16 residues. V lost 3 bases and J lost 1, with 12 bases in between. The V gene's germline CDR1 is MNHEY and CDR2 SMNVEV (reference sequence). The CDR3 nucleotides read TGTGCCAGCAGTTTGCGGACAGAGTGGAACACCGGGGAGCTGTTTTTT. Protein: CASSLRTEWNTGELFF.

The CDR3 region has the DNA TGCGCCAGCAGCCACGGGACTAGCGGTTACAATGAGCAGTTCTTC. It translates to CASSHGTSGYNEQFF. The chain links TRBV5-1 to TRBJ2-1, with 11 nucleotides matching TRBD2. V lost 4 bases and J lost 4; bases outside the gene matches: 4. The CDR3 is made up of 15 amino acids. Germline values: CDR1 SGHRS, CDR2 YFSETQ.

The V gene is TRBV12-3 or TRBV12-4, the J gene TRBJ1-3; tentative D call: TRBD1 (5 bases). Trimming shortened V by 5 bases and J by 0 bases, and 8 bases separated the two germline ends. This CDR3 is built from 14 residues. CDR3 sequence reads: CASSAQGSGNTIYF. The CDR3 DNA is TGTGCCAGCAGTGCGCAGGGCTCTGGAAACACCATATATTTT.

V is TRBV12-3 or TRBV12-4 and J is TRBJ2-7; D is unresolved. The CDR3 has 12 residues. V was cut by 6 bases and J by 5 bases, with 11 bases left in between. The DNA for the CDR3 is TGTGCCAGCAGCCAGTGGGCGGACGAGCAGTACTTC. This translates into CASSQWADEQYF.

This clonotype came up many times. The chain joins TRBV4-2 to TRBJ2-1; D is tentatively TRBD1 or TRBD2 (5 bases each). Germline V CDR1 and CDR2: LGHNA, YNFKEQ. V gave up 0 bases and J gave up 5 bases, with 11 bases separating them. The CDR3 sequence is 15 residues long. CDR3 region: CASSQDMGPNNEQFF. DNA for the CDR3: TGTGCCAGCAGCCAAGATATGGGACCAAACAATGAGCAGTTCTTC.